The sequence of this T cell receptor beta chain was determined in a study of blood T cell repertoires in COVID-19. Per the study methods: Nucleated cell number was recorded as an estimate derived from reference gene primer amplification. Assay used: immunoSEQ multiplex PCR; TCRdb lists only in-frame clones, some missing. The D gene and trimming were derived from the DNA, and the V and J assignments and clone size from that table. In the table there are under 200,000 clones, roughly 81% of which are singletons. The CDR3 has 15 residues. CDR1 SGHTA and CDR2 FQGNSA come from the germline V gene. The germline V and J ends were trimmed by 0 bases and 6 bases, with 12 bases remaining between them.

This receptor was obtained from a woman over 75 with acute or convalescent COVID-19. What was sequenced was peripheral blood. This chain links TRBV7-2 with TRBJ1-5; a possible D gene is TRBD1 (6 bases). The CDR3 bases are TGTGCCAGCAGCTTAGCCAGGGGAGAGGGTCAGCCCCAGCATTTT. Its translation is CASSLARGEGQPQHF. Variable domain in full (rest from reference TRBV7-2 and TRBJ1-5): GAGVSQSPSNKVTEKGKDVELRCDPISGHTALYWYRQSLGQGLEFLIYFQGNSAPDKSGLPSDRFSAERTGGSVSTLTIQRTQQEDSAVYLCASSLARGEGQPQHFGDGTRLSIL.